This T cell receptor (beta chain) was recovered during a study of shared clonotypes between healthy human individuals. Findings of the study overall: Generally, naive subsets came out with larger estimated richness than memory subsets.

The data were produced by immunoSEQ multiplex PCR, yet TCRdb's version contains in-frame clones alone and is incomplete. The table includes 2 million to 2.5 million clones, more than 90% detected once. On this clone: Its antigen remains unidentified. Other DNA sequences in this sample translate to the same CDR3.

Material: naive CD4+ T cells sorted from blood. Specified subset: CD45RA+ positively selected. This clonotype was obtained from a man between 18 and 35 years old in good health.

The CDR3 coding sequence is TGCGCCAGCAGCTTACAGGGCCAAGAGACCCAGTACTTC. Its translation: CASSLQGQETQYF. The chain couples TRBV5-1 to TRBJ2-5; perhaps TRBD1 as D (6 bases). CDR3 length: 13 residues. Trimming stripped 2 bases from V and 1 base from J, with 6 bases between. Germline V lookup: CDR1 SGHRS, CDR2 YFSETQ. The full variable domain, with the rest looked up from reference TRBV5-1 and TRBJ2-5, is KAGVTQTPRYLIKTRGQQVTLSCSPISGHRSVSWYQQTPGQGLQFLFEYFSETQRNKGNFPGRFSGRQFSNSRSEMNVSTLELGDSALYLCASSLQGQETQYFGPGTRLLVL.